A selection of T cell receptor beta chains follows, all from one sample in a study of blood T cell repertoires in COVID-19. The data were produced by immunoSEQ multiplex PCR, yet TCRdb's version contains in-frame clones alone and is incomplete. The table lists approximately 130,000 clones, about 80% of them singletons, with approximately 8.7% in the top ten. Sequencing input: peripheral blood. These receptors came from a man aged 35 to 55 with active or convalescent COVID-19. The CDR3 runs from the conserved cysteine through the conserved F or W. The D gene is left open where the match is weak. Clone size is shown for a subset of rows, as once, few, many or a class of expanded clone.

size,J,D,V,DNA,CDR3
-,TRBJ2-7,-,TRBV7-9,TGTGCCAGCAGCTCGCAGGGGACGTCGGGGAACGAGCAGTACTTC,CASSSQGTSGNEQYF
-,TRBJ2-5,-,TRBV6-1,TGTGCCAGCAGTGAAGCGGCGTCCCCCAGGGGAGAGACCCAGTACTTC,CASSEAASPRGETQYF
-,TRBJ1-4,TRBD1,TRBV4-1,TGCGCCAGCAGCCTCTTAGGGGGACAGGGTAATGAAAAACTGTTTTTT,CASSLLGGQGNEKLFF
-,TRBJ2-1,TRBD2,TRBV29-1,TGCAGCGTTGAAGATTGGCCGGGGGGCTCCTACAATGAGCAGTTCTTC,CSVEDWPGGSYNEQFF
once,TRBJ1-4,-,TRBV30,TGTGCCTGGAGTTGGTTCCAGGCAACTAATGAAAAACTGTTTTTT,CAWSWFQATNEKLFF
-,TRBJ1-1,-,TRBV3-1/TRBV3-2,TGTGCCAGCAGCCAAGCAGGGATTCTGAACACTGAAGCTTTCTTT,CASSQAGILNTEAFF
-,TRBJ2-2,TRBD1,TRBV5-1,TGCGCCAGCAGCTGGGGACAGGGAGGCACCGGGGAGCTGTTTTTT,CASSWGQGGTGELFF
-,TRBJ2-1,TRBD2,TRBV10-3,TGTGCCATCAGTCACTCCGGGACTAGCGGGAATGAGCAGTTCTTC,CAISHSGTSGNEQFF
-,TRBJ2-3,TRBD2,TRBV18,TGTGCCAGCGCCAGCGGGGGGGCGGATACGCAGTATTTT,CASASGGADTQYF
once,TRBJ2-2,-,TRBV4-3,TGCGCCAGCAGCCAAGATCTTAACAGGGAGAGCACCGGGGAGCTGTTTTTT,CASSQDLNRESTGELFF
-,TRBJ1-6,-,TRBV19,TGTGCCAGTAGTATGGTCTTCGGGAATTCACCCCTCCACTTT,CASSMVFGNSPLHF
-,TRBJ1-2,TRBD1,TRBV5-1,TGCGCCAGCAGCTTGGGACCTACAGGACAGGGGCGCTATGGCTACACCTTC,CASSLGPTGQGRYGYTF
-,TRBJ1-4,-,TRBV10-3,TGTGCCATCAGTGATTCGGACAGAGAAAATGAAAAACTGTTTTTT,CAISDSDRENEKLFF
-,TRBJ2-3,TRBD2,TRBV7-2,TGTGCCAGCAGCTCGCTAGCGGGAGCGGATACGCAGTATTTT,CASSSLAGADTQYF
-,TRBJ2-7,-,TRBV5-5,TGTGCCAGCAGCTTGGGTTCGTATGGCAGGGTCGACGAGCAGTACTTC,CASSLGSYGRVDEQYF